The next 23 T cell receptor beta chains were all read from a single sample in a study of OX40 agonist ivuxolimab in advanced cancers. TCRdb's copy holds only in-frame clones and misses some; the assay was immunoSEQ multiplex PCR. The profile covers approximately 80,000 clones, with around nine tenths appearing a single time and 0.43% taken by the ten largest. The specimen was CD4+ or CD8+ T cells sorted from blood, collected in a trial of the OX40 agonist ivuxolimab. The receptors shown here come from an adult with an advanced solid tumor such as melanoma, head and neck, liver or kidney cancer.

The chain couples TRBV6-6 to TRBJ1-4, with D possibly TRBD1 on 5 matching bases. This CDR3 comprises 15 residues. Between the trimmed V and J ends, which lost 6 bases and 14 bases, there was a span of 25 bases. Germline V gene lookup returns CDR1 MNHNY and CDR2 SVGAGI (reference sequence). The DNA of the CDR3 is TGTGCCAGCAGGACCGTACTAGCGGGGGGGGTCCCGCTGTTTTTT. Translating it yields CASRTVLAGGVPLFF.

CDR3 region: CASSAGWGDGYTF. The CDR3 DNA follows: TGTGCCAGCAGCGCCGGGTGGGGGGATGGCTACACCTTC. V usage is TRBV7-9 and J usage is TRBJ1-2, with TRBD1 as a possible D gene (5 bases). CDR3 size: 13 residues. Trimming removed 5 bases at V and 6 bases at J, with 13 bases between. Germline CDR1 and CDR2: SEHNR and FQNEAQ (reference sequence). The complete variable domain, with remaining parts taken from reference TRBV7-9 and TRBJ1-2, reads DTGVSQNPRHKITKRGQNVTFRCDPISEHNRLYWYRQTLGQGPEFLTYFQNEAQLEKSRLLSDRFSAERPKGSFSTLEIQRTEQGDSAMYLCASSAGWGDGYTFGSGTRLTVV.

This chain joins TRBV6-5 and TRBJ2-3, with a tentative D call TRBD1 (5 bases). V dropped 6 bases and J dropped 2 bases, with 9 bases sitting between them. This CDR3 is 13 amino acids long. Germline V lookup: CDR1 MNHEY, CDR2 SVGAGI. This CDR3 is CASRAGSTDTQYF. As DNA, the CDR3 is TGTGCCAGCAGGGCAGGGTCCACAGATACGCAGTATTTT.

This clone has a handful of counts. V usage is TRBV18 and J usage is TRBJ2-7; 12 nucleotides match TRBD2. The J segment lost 0 bases and the V segment lost 2 bases, leaving 11 bases of the junction unmatched. The CDR3 extends over 19 amino acids. Germline V gives CDR1 KGHSH, CDR2 LQKENI. The DNA of the CDR3 is TGTGCCAGCTCACCAGTCTCGGCTAGCGGGGGGGCAAGCTCCTACGAGCAGTACTTC. Its translation: CASSPVSASGGASSYEQYF.

The chain carries TRBV7-2 and TRBJ2-5; 10 nucleotides line up with TRBD1. Germline loops: CDR1 SGHTA, CDR2 FQGNSA. CDR3 length: 17 residues. Trimming at V came to 1 base and at J to 4 bases, leaving 9 bases not matched to a gene. The CDR3 region is CASSLGQGAYRGETQYF. DNA of the CDR3: TGTGCCAGCAGCTTAGGACAGGGGGCGTATCGCGGAGAGACCCAGTACTTC.

This clone was counted between two and nine times. The genes are TRBV5-1 and TRBJ2-5; D perhaps matches TRBD1 (6 bases). The CDR3 runs 16 residues. The germline V gene has CDR1 SGHRS and CDR2 YFSETQ. V lost 3 bases and J 1 base, leaving 16 bases between the germline ends. Written as DNA, the CDR3 is TGCGCCAGCAGCTGGGGTTTTAAACAGGGCCAAGAGACCCAGTACTTC. Encoded protein: CASSWGFKQGQETQYF.

This clone occurred a few times. J is TRBJ1-2 and V is TRBV18, with D unclear. V was pared by 6 bases and J by 8 bases, with 22 bases between. Germline V gives CDR1 KGHSH, CDR2 LQKENI. This CDR3 is 15 amino acids long. This CDR3 is CASSERRDTYGGYTF. The DNA for the CDR3 is TGTGCCAGCTCCGAACGGAGAGATACCTATGGGGGCTACACCTTC.

V and J are TRBV9 and TRBJ2-1; D possibly corresponds to TRBD2 (6 bases). Trimming cost V 0 bases and J 5 bases, with 15 bases left between them. This CDR3 contains 16 residues. The germline CDR1 and CDR2 sequences are SGDLS and YYNGEE. The CDR3 nucleotides read TGTGCCAGCAGCGTAGGTCGGGCCTGGGGGGACAATGAGCAGTTCTTC. Its protein product is CASSVGRAWGDNEQFF.

The chain has TRBV5-1 and TRBJ2-5, with no clear D. Germline loops: CDR1 SGHRS, CDR2 YFSETQ. V was cut by 4 bases and J by 2 bases, with 3 bases left in between. The CDR3 loop spans 11 amino acids. Here the CDR3 reads CASSGQETQYF. DNA of the CDR3: TGCGCCAGCAGCGGACAAGAGACCCAGTACTTC.

This clone was seen only a few times. This chain uses TRBV18 with TRBJ1-2; 8 bases fit TRBD1. CDR1 is KGHSH and CDR2 is LQKENI in the germline V gene. The CDR3 runs 13 residues. The V segment lost 2 bases and the J segment 4 bases; nucleotides outside the gene matches: 0. The CDR3 nucleotides read TGTGCCAGCTCACCAGGGACAGGCTATGGCTACACCTTC. The encoded protein is CASSPGTGYGYTF. Supplemented by reference TRBV18 and TRBJ1-2, the full variable domain reads NAGVMQNPRHLVRRRGQEARLRCSPMKGHSHVYWYRQLPEEGLKFMVYLQKENIIDESGMPKERFSAEFPKEGPSILRIQQVVRGDSAAYFCASSPGTGYGYTFGSGTRLTVV.

A single count supports this clone. The chain uses TRBV18 and TRBJ2-5; D is undetermined. The ends were cut back, 3 bases at V and 2 bases at J, with 10 bases in the middle. The CDR3 contains 14 residues. From germline, CDR1 is KGHSH and CDR2 LQKENI. The CDR3 nucleotides are TGTGCCAGCTCACCTGGACCGGTGCAAGAGACCCAGTACTTC. The encoded protein is CASSPGPVQETQYF.

This chain's CDR3 is CAWSVRRGPGELFF. DNA of the CDR3: TGTGCCTGGAGTGTACGGCGGGGGCCCGGGGAGCTGTTTTTT. The rearrangement uses TRBV30 and TRBJ2-2, with a possible D match to TRBD2 (7 bases). The CDR3 totals 14 residues. V lost 0 bases to trimming and J lost 6 bases, with 11 bases between them. Germline lookup yields CDR1 GTSNPN and CDR2 SVGIG (reference sequence).

The V and J genes are TRBV11-3 and TRBJ1-1; D perhaps matches TRBD1 (5 bases). Germline V gene sequence: CDR1 SGHNT, CDR2 YENEEA. This CDR3 is 14 amino acids long. V was shortened by 0 bases and J by 4 bases, with 9 bases between the two germline ends. The chain's CDR3 is CASSLDTGSTEAFF. The DNA for the CDR3 is TGTGCCAGCAGCTTAGATACAGGTTCCACTGAAGCTTTCTTT.

This chain joins TRBV27 and TRBJ2-7, with 7 nucleotides matching TRBD2. Trimming cost V 2 bases and J 3 bases; bases outside gene matches: 7. Germline-derived CDR1 and CDR2 are MNHEY and SMNVEV (reference sequence). The CDR3 spans 15 residues. CDR3 loop: CASSLTAGVGYEQYF. The CDR3 DNA follows: TGTGCCAGCAGTTTAACGGCGGGGGTCGGCTACGAGCAGTACTTC.

The genes are TRBV7-2 and TRBJ2-5; TRBD2 is a possible D gene (5 bases). The germline V gene has CDR1 SGHTA and CDR2 FQGNSA. Trimming pared 5 bases from V and 5 bases from J, leaving 15 bases between. This CDR3 region has 14 residues. CDR3 bases: TGTGCCAGCAGCCCACGGGGTCTCGCGGAGACCCAGTACTTC. It translates to CASSPRGLAETQYF.

V usage is TRBV5-4 and J usage is TRBJ1-1; 7 positions agree with TRBD1. The CDR3 contains 15 residues. Germline CDR1 and CDR2: SGHNT and YYREEE (reference sequence). Trimming at V came to 4 bases and at J to 3 bases, leaving 9 bases not matched to a gene. Written as DNA, the CDR3 is TGTGCCAGCAGCGCCCCAGGGGGAAGGGACACTGAAGCTTTCTTT. Translation: CASSAPGGRDTEAFF. The variable domain in full, completed from reference TRBV5-4 and TRBJ1-1, reads ETGVTQSPTHLIKTRGQQVTLRCSSQSGHNTVSWYQQALGQGPQFIFQYYREEENGRGNFPPRFSGLQFPNYSSELNVNALELDDSALYLCASSAPGGRDTEAFFGQGTRLTVV.

This sequence joins TRBV18 and TRBJ1-1; the D gene is possibly TRBD1 (5 bases). Trimming removed 6 bases from V and 4 bases from J, with 12 bases in between. Germline V gives CDR1 KGHSH, CDR2 LQKENI. This CDR3 has 13 residues. The CDR3: CASSALDSTEAFF. The CDR3 nucleotides are TGTGCCAGCTCCGCCTTAGACAGCACTGAAGCTTTCTTT.

The gene calls are TRBV14 and TRBJ2-3; D perhaps matches TRBD2 (5 bases). Trimming took 0 bases from V and 5 from J, leaving 9 bases between them. This CDR3 is built from 14 residues. Germline-derived CDR1 and CDR2 are SGHDN and FVKESK. The CDR3 bases are TGTGCCAGCAGCCAAGAGAGGGTCCTAGATACGCAGTATTTT. This translates into CASSQERVLDTQYF.

This sequence joins TRBV11-2 and TRBJ2-7; D is ambiguous. The length of the CDR3 is 12 residues. Germline V CDR1 and CDR2: SGHAT, FQNNGV. V lost 2 bases and J lost 5, with 7 bases in between. The CDR3 here is CASSLNDDEQYF. CDR3 in DNA: TGTGCCAGCAGCTTAAACGATGACGAGCAGTACTTC. Complete variable domain (other parts from reference TRBV11-2 and TRBJ2-7): EAGVAQSPRYKIIEKRQSVAFWCNPISGHATLYWYQQILGQGPKLLIQFQNNGVVDDSQLPKDRFSAERLKGVDSTLKIQPAKLEDSAVYLCASSLNDDEQYFGPGTRLTVT.

The rearrangement joins TRBV6-5 to TRBJ2-3; 10 bases agree with TRBD2. After removal of 6 bases from V and 5 bases from J, the junction contained 8 bases not matched to a gene. This CDR3 spans 15 amino acids. Germline V lookup: CDR1 MNHEY, CDR2 SVGAGI. In DNA form, the CDR3 reads TGTGCCAGCAGCCCTCAACTAGCGGGGAGAGATACGCAGTATTTT. Translated, it gives CASSPQLAGRDTQYF.

A single count supports this clone. The gene calls are TRBV14 and TRBJ2-7; 8 nucleotides line up with TRBD2. The CDR3 covers 15 residues. Germline loops: CDR1 SGHDN, CDR2 FVKESK. With V trimmed by 0 bases and J by 5 bases, 6 bases remained unmatched. CDR3 protein: CASSQDPGGYHEQYF. Here the CDR3 DNA reads TGTGCCAGCAGCCAAGACCCGGGGGGGTACCACGAGCAGTACTTC.

The genes are TRBV29-1 and TRBJ1-5; D uncertain. V lost 7 bases and J lost 5, with 15 bases in between. CDR1 and CDR2 (germline): SQVTM, ANQGSEA. CDR3 length equals 13 residues. CDR3 region: CSAAENAHQPQHF. The CDR3 DNA is TGCAGCGCTGCCGAAAATGCCCATCAGCCCCAGCATTTT.

The gene calls are TRBV5-1 and TRBJ2-7; D not resolved. The V gene's germline CDR1 is SGHRS and CDR2 YFSETQ. V was pared by 0 bases and J by 0 bases, with 7 bases between. CDR3 length: 14 amino acids. This chain's CDR3 is CASSLGVSSYEQYF. CDR3 coding DNA: TGCGCCAGCAGCTTGGGAGTGAGCTCCTACGAGCAGTACTTC.